This entry lists 11 T cell receptor beta chains sequenced from one sample in a study of blood T cell repertoires in COVID-19. The data were produced by immunoSEQ multiplex PCR, yet TCRdb's version contains in-frame clones alone and is incomplete. The sample includes over 200,000 clones, about 87% of them seen just once. Sequencing was carried out using peripheral blood. The receptors shown here come from a man aged 25-45 years with COVID-19, enrolled during active disease.

V gene TRBV5-1 combines with J gene TRBJ1-1; no clear D gene. V was clipped by 0 bases and J by 11 bases, with 17 bases between them. The CDR3 covers 14 residues. The germline CDR1 and CDR2 sequences are SGHRS and YFSETQ. The CDR3, as DNA: TGCGCCAGCAGCTTGGAAGGTCCCCCGGGAACGGCTTTCTTT. Residues: CASSLEGPPGTAFF.

This rearrangement joins TRBV5-1 to TRBJ2-7; D might be TRBD2 (5 bases). V was shortened by 2 bases and J by 2 bases, with 11 bases between the two germline ends. This CDR3 spans 14 amino acids. The V gene's germline CDR1 is SGHRS and CDR2 YFSETQ. The CDR3: CASSFEGGPYEQYF. The CDR3 coding sequence is TGCGCCAGCAGCTTTGAGGGCGGCCCCTACGAGCAGTACTTC.

The chain carries TRBV5-4 and TRBJ1-5; 8 bases agree with TRBD1. After removal of 2 bases from V and 2 bases from J, the junction contained 6 bases not matched to a gene. Germline CDR1 reads SGHNT; CDR2 reads YYREEE (reference sequence). CDR3 length: 16 amino acids. The CDR3 spells CASSFSTGDGNQPQHF. As DNA, the CDR3 is TGTGCCAGCAGCTTTTCGACAGGGGATGGCAATCAGCCCCAGCATTTT.

The chain joins TRBV19 to TRBJ1-2; TRBD1 aligns across 8 bases. This CDR3 has 17 amino acids. CDR1 LNHDA and CDR2 SQIVND come from the germline V gene (reference sequence). The V segment lost 2 bases and the J segment 3 bases; nucleotides outside the gene matches: 11. The CDR3 sequence is CASSISQTGTGHYGYTF. The CDR3 DNA reads TGTGCCAGTAGTATATCCCAGACCGGGACAGGCCACTATGGCTACACCTTC.

This clone was picked up one time. The rearrangement joins TRBV7-2 to TRBJ1-1, with TRBD1 as a possible D gene (6 bases). The CDR3 is 15 residues long. The V end was cut by 6 bases, the J end by 2 bases, with 16 bases between. Germline V gene sequence: CDR1 SGHTA, CDR2 FQGNSA. The CDR3 coding sequence is TGTGCCAGCAGTTCAGGACAGCCGAGAAACACTGAAGCTTTCTTT. Amino acid sequence: CASSSGQPRNTEAFF.

J is TRBJ1-1 and V is TRBV4-2; TRBD1 agrees at 8 bases. Germline CDR1 and CDR2: LGHNA and YNFKEQ. The CDR3 has 14 residues. V shed 7 bases, J shed 6 bases, and the junction held 10 bases outside the gene matches. The CDR3 DNA sequence: TGTGCCAGCACCCCGGACAGGGTAAACCCTGAAGCTTTCTTT. It encodes CASTPDRVNPEAFF.

The chain employs TRBV6-2 or TRBV6-3 and TRBJ1-5; 8 positions agree with TRBD1. This CDR3 spans 15 amino acids. The trim removed 4 bases at V and 3 bases at J, leaving 5 bases unmatched. The germline V gene encodes CDR1 MNHEY and CDR2 SVGEGT. Written as DNA, the CDR3 is TGTGCCAGCAGTTTTCCAGGGGGCAACAATCAGCCCCAGCATTTT. Translation: CASSFPGGNNQPQHF.

This clone has only one observation. The chain has TRBV28 and TRBJ2-7; the match to TRBD2 covers 8 bases. Germline V lookup: CDR1 MDHEN, CDR2 SYDVKM. The CDR3 runs to 15 residues. V trimming: 2 bases; J trimming: 4 bases; junction bases outside the gene matches: 7. The DNA of the CDR3 is TGTGCCAGCAGTTTACCGGGAGGGCCCAGGTACGAGCAGTACTTC. It translates to CASSLPGGPRYEQYF.

The chain couples TRBV7-9 to TRBJ2-7, with 12 bases fitting TRBD2. The germline V gene encodes CDR1 SEHNR and CDR2 FQNEAQ (reference sequence). J was trimmed by 5 bases and V by 6 bases; bases with no gene match: 8. This CDR3 has 15 amino acids. The CDR3 nucleotides are TGTGCCAGCAGAGATGGACTAGCGGGGAAAGACGAGCAGTACTTC. Translation gives CASRDGLAGKDEQYF.

The CDR3 DNA is TGCGCCAGCAGCCTAAGTAGCGGGTATACAGATACGCAGTATTTT. This sequence encodes CASSLSSGYTDTQYF. The V and J genes are TRBV5-1 and TRBJ2-3; TRBD2 aligns across 7 bases. The V segment lost 4 bases and the J segment 3 bases; nucleotides outside the gene matches: 8. The CDR3 length is 15 residues. Germline V gene sequence: CDR1 SGHRS, CDR2 YFSETQ.

The CDR3 sequence: CASSPSAGYEQFF. The CDR3 DNA reads as TGTGCCAGCAGCCCTTCTGCGGGGTATGAGCAGTTCTTC. V gene TRBV7-9 combines with J gene TRBJ2-1; a weak D match, TRBD2 (6 bases). From germline, CDR1 is SEHNR and CDR2 FQNEAQ (reference sequence). Trimming removed 5 bases at V and 8 bases at J, with 13 bases between. The CDR3 length is 13 residues.